Given below is one T cell receptor beta chain in context. This entry is derived from a study of T cell changes during pregnancy in multiple sclerosis. V lost 5 bases and J 0 bases, leaving 13 bases between the germline ends. The CDR3 sequence is 15 residues long. The germline V gene encodes CDR1 MNHEY and CDR2 SMNVEV (reference sequence). The repertoire was sequenced with immunoSEQ multiplex PCR; TCRdb's copy has only in-frame clones and lacks some. The profile covers 70,000 to 95,000 clones, with approximately 92% appearing a single time and around 4.1% taken by the ten largest. This clonotype was sampled from a female donor with multiple sclerosis, enrolled in a pregnancy study. The chain uses TRBV27 and TRBJ1-1; TRBD1 might be the D (6 bases). The sample consisted of peripheral blood, taken in the first trimester of pregnancy. The DNA for the CDR3 is TGTGCCAGCAGTGGGGGCCCCGTCCTGAACACTGAAGCTTTCTTT. Translation: CASSGGPVLNTEAFF.